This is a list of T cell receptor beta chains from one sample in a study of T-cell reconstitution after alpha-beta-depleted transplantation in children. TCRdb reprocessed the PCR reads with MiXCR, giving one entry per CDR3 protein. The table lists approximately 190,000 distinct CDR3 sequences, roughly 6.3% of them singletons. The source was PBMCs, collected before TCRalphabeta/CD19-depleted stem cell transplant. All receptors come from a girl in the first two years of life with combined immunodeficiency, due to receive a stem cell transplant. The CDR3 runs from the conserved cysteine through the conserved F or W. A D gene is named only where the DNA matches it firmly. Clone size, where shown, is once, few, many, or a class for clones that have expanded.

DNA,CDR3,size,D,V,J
TGCGCCAGCAGCCAGGGACAGGGTCCGGACTGGCTCAATGAGCAGTTCTTC,CASSQGQGPDWLNEQFF,many,TRBD1,TRBV4-3,TRBJ2-1
TGTGCGACCATTTGGGAGAGGACGTACACCGGGGAGCTGTTTTTT,CATIWERTYTGELFF,many,.,TRBV11-2,TRBJ2-2
TGTGCCAGCCTAACAGGGGGCGTAGACACCGGGGAGCTGTTTTTT,CASLTGGVDTGELFF,many,TRBD1,TRBV28,TRBJ2-2
TGCAGTGCTAGTACGGGACTAGCGGAGCAAGAGACCCAGTACTTC,CSASTGLAEQETQYF,.,TRBD2,TRBV20-1,TRBJ2-5
TGTGCCAGCAGCTTTACGGCGACTAGTCCCCCAGATACGCAGTATTTT,CASSFTATSPPDTQYF,many,.,TRBV7-3,TRBJ2-3
TGTGCCAGCAGTGACCAGGGGGGACTAGCGGGAAATGGCTACAATGAGCAGTTCTTC,CASSDQGGLAGNGYNEQFF,few,TRBD2,TRBV25-1,TRBJ2-1
TGTGCCAGCAGTTTATCTTTACACAGCGAAGCTTTCTTT,CASSLSLHSEAFF,many,.,TRBV27,TRBJ1-1
TGTGCCAGCAGCTCCACTAGCGGGGGGAGCCGGCGCGCCTACAATGAGCAGTTCTTC,CASSSTSGGSRRAYNEQFF,.,TRBD2,TRBV11-1,TRBJ2-1
TGCGCCAGCAGGCAGGCGGGGGATCTTTACGAGCAGTACTTC,CASRQAGDLYEQYF,many,TRBD2,TRBV4-1,TRBJ2-7
TGCAGCGTTGCAGGGGCGCCTAATGAAAAACTGTTTTTT,CSVAGAPNEKLFF,many,.,TRBV29-1,TRBJ1-4
TGTGCCAGCAGCCCCCAAATAGGGAGCTCCTACAATGAGCAGTTCTTC,CASSPQIGSSYNEQFF,many,.,TRBV7-9,TRBJ2-1
TGTGCCTGGTCCAGTTCGGGGGGGACATACAATGAGCAGTTCTTC,CAWSSSGGTYNEQFF,.,TRBD2,TRBV30,TRBJ2-1
TGCAGCGTCAGGACAGTCTCTTCCTACGAGCAGTACTTC,CSVRTVSSYEQYF,many,.,TRBV29-1,TRBJ2-7
TGTGCCAGCAGAGGACAGGGCGGAACCTACGAGCAGTACTTC,CASRGQGGTYEQYF,few,TRBD1,TRBV6-2/TRBV6-3,TRBJ2-7